The entry below describes one T cell receptor beta chain. Antigen specificity is unknown. Germline loops: CDR1 SNHLY, CDR2 FYNNEI. V was cut by 6 bases and J by 5 bases, with 11 bases left in between. The CDR3 sequence is 14 residues long. The record originates from a study of beta chain features in type 1 diabetes. Study-level background: 107,917,701 sorted cells were examined across all samples. The study, taken as a whole, reports: Insertion counts at VDJ junctions were lower in type 1 diabetes patients, who also showed more deletions there. Type 1 diabetes patients had moderately but significantly shorter TCRB CDR3s in all four CD4+ subsets.

Reverse transcribing all isolated RNA meant expressed TCRB transcripts were sequenced. The method was immunoSEQ multiplex PCR; TCRdb's version includes in-frame clones alone and lacks a portion of them. The sample contains 240,000 or so clones, around 21% of which appear only once. The sequenced sample consisted of naive CD4+ T cells from blood. The receptor was derived from a woman in her thirties or forties with type 1 diabetes. V and J are TRBV2 and TRBJ1-6; no definite D call. The CDR3 DNA follows: TGTGCCAGCAGGGACGGGAACGATAATTCACCCCTCCACTTT. This sequence encodes CASRDGNDNSPLHF.